This T cell receptor (beta chain) was sequenced during a study of blood T cell repertoires in COVID-19. Looking at the study overall: Specimens from acute and convalescent COVID-19 originated in the United States, Italy and Spain. The analysed material was cDNA or gDNA that came from T cells, B-cell-depleted T cells, or PBMCs.

Authors' processing steps: Researchers report that nucleated cell counts were estimated from reference gene primer amplification. Repertoires were generated with immunoSEQ multiplex PCR, while TCRdb's copy carries only in-frame clones and drops some. V and J calls and clone size come straight from that table; D and trimming were deduced from the DNA. Of 20,000 to 30,000 clones detected, around four fifths appear once; the ten largest clones hold about 9%. Material: peripheral blood. This sequence originates from a human donor in a cohort sampled during active COVID-19.

The CDR3 coding sequence is TGCGCCAGCAGCTTGGAACTGGTTTCCTACAATGAGCAGTTCTTC. Translation: CASSLELVSYNEQFF. The V and J genes are TRBV5-1 and TRBJ2-1; D is undetermined. Germline V gene data show CDR1 as SGHRS and CDR2 as YFSETQ. With 0 bases removed from V and 1 base from J, the gap between germline ends came to 8 bases. The CDR3 loop spans 15 amino acids.